This T cell receptor (beta chain) originates from a study of cytomegalovirus exposure and HLA in healthy donors (dated by TCRdb to about 2017). With regard to the full study: In an earlier analysis of approximately 640 of the donors, less than 350 Gb of sequence data and some 120 million unique TCR beta sequences from roughly 180 million T cells were reported. A later analysis re-examined previously published TCR beta repertoires from more than 650 donors and added high-resolution HLA genotyping to investigate patterns of TCR occurrence. About 280 gigabases of sequencing data and approximately 91 million unique TCR sequences made up an early release that covered several hundred HLA-typed donors. Rather than using new phenotypic data, the later analysis identified candidate immune exposures from TCR beta sequences and from how often those sequences occurred across donors. Besides the first cohort of 500 to 700 subjects, a separate validation cohort made up of about 120 different subjects was used. A later genetic analysis took genome-wide SNP genotypes for about 60% of the roughly 670 donors and used that subset as a discovery cohort. Of the 300 to 500 genotyped donors, less than 85% were placed in the genetic ancestry cluster associated with self-reported Caucasian donors. Both class I and class II loci were covered by HLA typing, at four-digit resolution. On average, roughly 250,000 unique TCR beta nucleotide sequences were sequenced per donor among 350 to 400 genotyped donors of the cohort, with roughly 18% of those sequences being non-productive. The number of typed donors differed by locus: about 620-640 for A, B, C, DRB1 and DQB1; 500 to 550 for DQA1; approximately 610 for DPA1; and around 470 for DPB1. The T cell repertoires of around 670 subjects were profiled by immunosequencing and related to cytomegalovirus serostatus. Every discovery cohort repertoire had been produced on one sequencing platform. The study combined high-throughput TCR immunosequencing, statistical association of individual TCRs with disease status, and machine learning to predict cytomegalovirus infection status. The study aimed to test whether signatures of past pathogen exposure could be identified by cataloging public T cell receptors. Donor age, sex, ethnicity and CMV serostatus were compiled alongside the repertoire data. To decide whether each TCR beta V gene segment behaved as functional or pseudogenic, an earlier analysis of some 600 of the donors relied on high-throughput TCR beta sequencing. Roughly five DR-DQ haplotypes were handled as single units for association and clustering because linkage in the cohort was strong.

V gives up 4 bases and J gives up 2 bases, and the segment between their germline ends measures 10 bases. The CDR3 sequence holds 14 residues, the cysteine and phenylalanine included. Here the CDR3 DNA is all that survives: 42 bases in frame from base 1. The germline V gene gives CDR1 as SGHTA and CDR2 as FQGNSA. Receptors were amplified or captured by the immunoSEQ multiplex PCR assay. The multiplex PCR relied on a mix of 60 forward primers for TCR Vbeta segments and 13 reverse primers for TCR Jbeta segments. The CDR3 region of rearranged TCR beta genes was amplified from genomic DNA with a multiplex PCR assay. Amplified TCR beta libraries were sequenced as 87-base-pair reads on the Illumina HiSeq System. As for the authors' bioinformatics: A later analysis tallied roughly 78 million unique TCR beta chains across the 700 or so repertoires, and about 10 million of those chains were shared by two or more donors. Raw reads were error-corrected and collapsed into unique sequences by a nearest-neighbor algorithm in which closely related sequences were merged to remove PCR and sequencing errors. V, D and J gene segments were assigned by aligning CDR3 sequences to IMGT reference sequences. For a sequence to be retained, at least a six-nucleotide match to both a V gene segment and a J gene segment was required. Rearrangements were classified as productive when the CDR3 lacked stop codons and remained in frame with V and J, and all other rearrangements were classified as non-productive. CDR3 was defined according to IMGT convention as the region running from the second conserved V-encoded cysteine to the conserved J-encoded phenylalanine. Sequences without an unambiguous match to a single V gene segment were excluded from the earlier analysis of about 640 of the donors. In an earlier analysis of 587 of the donors, a V segment was called functional when productive rearrangements were above 56.7%, and segregating when the standard deviation between donors exceeded 5%. A statistical classification framework was built for diagnosing cytomegalovirus status from the catalog of TCR beta chain sequences. A later analysis assigned V and J genes by comparing TCR nucleotide sequences with IMGT/GENE-DB human TR gene sequences. The TCRdist pipeline was used in a later analysis to assign CDR3 sequences and most-parsimonious VDJ recombination scenarios. In a later analysis, every TCR beta chain was defined by the combination of its CDR3 amino acid sequence and its V-gene family, and reads without a unique V-gene family were dropped. In a later analysis, 450 to 600 highly shared, low-generation-probability nucleotide sequences were removed to address suspected cross-contamination and a sequencing artifact. In a later analysis, a clonal expansion index was calculated for each public chain from normalized within-repertoire ranks of inferred template counts. Generation probabilities in a later analysis came from a VDJ recombination model fitted to out-of-frame rearrangements, and those results were checked against IGoR. In a later analysis, TCR-TCR, TCR-HLA and TCR-CMV co-occurrence was scored with hypergeometric tests, and a repertoire-size bias correction was applied to TCR pairs. In a later analysis, false discovery rates were estimated by permuting HLA or CMV assignments 20 times. In a later analysis, co-occurring TCRs were grouped using DBSCAN, with TCRdist sequence similarity added in when clustering inside HLA-allele-positive subsets. Repertoires with fewer than 30,000 or more than 120,000 public chains were left out of co-occurrence clustering, as were a few repertoires with anomalous nucleotide sharing. Held by TCRdb, this immuneACCESS table contains in-frame sequences only and omits some clones. Under half of the omission traces to an unresolved V gene where checked; the cause of the rest is unknown. The V and J calls and clone size come from that table; D and trimming were worked out from the DNA. This sample is represented by 75,000 to 100,000 clones; about two thirds of them were singletons. Under 8.5% of the sample is taken by the ten largest.

Remarks on this clone: Its recognized antigen is unknown. No much larger clonotype is one base removed from it; base qualities were not supplied.

Findings and caveats that apply to the study as a whole: Compared with the approximately 600-donor mean, donors in an Asian-associated ancestry cluster had fewer N-insertions in productive TCRs, according to a later genetic analysis. The only immune exposure information available for the cohort was CMV serostatus. It was suggested by the authors that the approach could potentially be generalized to other disease states and immunological phenotypes. An association between a missense DCLRE1C variant and V-gene and J-gene trimming of TCR beta chains was found in a later genetic analysis and replicated in an independent cohort. A total of fewer than 200 TCR beta chains were listed by the study as associated with cytomegalovirus. Because HLA typing was unavailable for some donors at each locus, only the typed subset was used in association tests. While some public TCRs were present in many individuals, most TCR sequences turned up only very rarely across donors. In vitro tests confirmed that a few of the cytomegalovirus-associated TCR beta chains recognize cytomegalovirus antigens. A later analysis reported that several top co-occurrence clusters appeared linked to parvovirus B19, influenza, CMV and Epstein-Barr virus. Strong co-occurrence of HLA alleles, especially DR and DQ, made assigning TCR associations to individual alleles difficult. Correlated functional status among segregating V segments might be attributable to linkage disequilibrium, but an unknown experimental factor could not be ruled out. In a later analysis, HLA-associated TCR beta chains showed more clonal expansion and lower generation probabilities than non-associated chains that were equally common. Because the 87-base-pair reads could not distinguish some IMGT-functional V segments, including TRBV6-2 and TRBV6-3, those segments were excluded. A group of highly shared sequence variants was considered likely to be a technical artifact of the sequencing pipeline. According to a later analysis, TCR association rates differed among HLA loci, with DRB1 alleles showing the most associated TCRs and HLA-C alleles showing the fewest. Presence/absence analyses assumed roughly uniform sequencing depth across donors, an assumption that may not hold. Only TCR beta chains were sequenced in this cohort, and the absence of alpha or paired-chain data limited detectable features. According to a later analysis, most CMV-associated TCR beta chains appeared to be HLA-restricted, and the HLA associations seemed to be driven largely by CMV exposure. A further reported finding was that TCR beta sequences accurately predicted the HLA-A and HLA-B alleles for most subjects in the first cohort. In both the original and validation cohorts, the classifier was reported to diagnose cytomegalovirus status with high specificity and sensitivity. At a false discovery rate of 0.05, a later analysis linked 15,000 to 20,000 TCR beta sequences to specific HLA alleles. Approximately 16 rarely observed V segments, including chromosome 9 orphons, were excluded from the earlier analysis of a few hundred of the donors because counts were too low. In an earlier analysis of several hundred of the donors, most TCR beta V segments were observed in productive rearrangements about 87% or about 30% of the time, broadly matching IMGT annotations.

The cohort comprised 670 or so healthy bone marrow donors. Cohort members were all nominally healthy when sampled, although unrecorded immune exposures were likely present. The donor tested CMV seronegative, placing the donor among the 350 or so seronegative members of the cohort. A peripheral blood sample was provided by each donor, and peripheral blood mononuclear cells were used for TCR beta sequencing. The Qiagen DNeasy Blood Extraction Kit was used to extract genomic DNA from the blood cell samples. The clonotype was recovered from a man aged 60 to 69 in good health and CMV-seronegative. This chain is built from TRBV7-2 and TRBJ2-3; the D gene is perhaps TRBD2, from 5 matching bases. Sequenced material: PBMCs. This receptor carries the CDR3 CASSSLDFTDTQYF. The DNA sequence follows: TGTGCCAGCAGCTCCCTGGACTTCACAGATACGCAGTATTTT.